These T cell receptor beta chains were read from a single sample in a study of blood T cell repertoires in COVID-19. Data came from immunoSEQ multiplex PCR; TCRdb stores just in-frame clones and leaves some out. The sample has tens of thousands of clones, 91% seen once; the top ten hold about 2.1%. Sequencing input: peripheral blood. These receptors originate from a man aged 55 to 69 with acute or convalescent COVID-19. CDR3s include the opening cysteine and the closing phenylalanine or tryptophan. Fields, in order: J gene, V gene, D gene, clone size, CDR3 DNA, CDR3 protein. The D gene is left open where the match is weak. Only some rows state a clone size, as once, few, many or a class for expanded clones.

j_gene: TRBJ2-7; v_gene: TRBV5-5; d_gene: NA; abundance: NA; CDR3nt: TGTGCCAGCAGCCCGCCCGGTCCCCTCTACGAGCAGTACTTC; CDR3aa: CASSPPGPLYEQYF
j_gene: TRBJ1-2; v_gene: TRBV7-2; d_gene: TRBD1; abundance: NA; CDR3nt: TGTGCCAGCAGCGGACAGGGGGCGCTTCATGGCTACACCTTC; CDR3aa: CASSGQGALHGYTF
j_gene: TRBJ1-4; v_gene: TRBV9; d_gene: NA; abundance: NA; CDR3nt: TGTGCCAGCAGCGTGGACAGTAGGGGTGAAAAACTGTTTTTT; CDR3aa: CASSVDSRGEKLFF
j_gene: TRBJ2-3; v_gene: TRBV9; d_gene: TRBD1; abundance: NA; CDR3nt: TGTGCCAGCAGCCCCATCGACAGGGTCGGAGATACGCAGTATTTT; CDR3aa: CASSPIDRVGDTQYF
j_gene: TRBJ2-2; v_gene: TRBV11-3; d_gene: TRBD2; abundance: NA; CDR3nt: TGTGCCAGCAGCGGACTAGTCAGGACCGGGGAGCTGTTTTTT; CDR3aa: CASSGLVRTGELFF
j_gene: TRBJ2-7; v_gene: TRBV7-2; d_gene: TRBD1; abundance: NA; CDR3nt: TGTGCCAGCAAACAGGACAGGGGAAGCCGCGAGCAGTACTTC; CDR3aa: CASKQDRGSREQYF
j_gene: TRBJ1-4; v_gene: TRBV9; d_gene: NA; abundance: NA; CDR3nt: TGTGCCAGCAGCGTAGGGCACAGGGAAACGGAAAAACTGTTTTTT; CDR3aa: CASSVGHRETEKLFF
j_gene: TRBJ1-3; v_gene: TRBV5-1; d_gene: NA; abundance: NA; CDR3nt: TGCGCCAGCAGCGTATCCGTTCAACAGGGCCTCTCTGGAAACACCATATATTTT; CDR3aa: CASSVSVQQGLSGNTIYF
j_gene: TRBJ1-1; v_gene: TRBV6-5; d_gene: NA; abundance: NA; CDR3nt: TGTGCCAGCCTAACAGGGAGAGTTGGGGCTGAAGCTTTCTTT; CDR3aa: CASLTGRVGAEAFF
j_gene: TRBJ2-1; v_gene: TRBV10-3; d_gene: TRBD1; abundance: once; CDR3nt: TGTGCCAGCCTGGGACAGGCTCCCTACAATGAGCAGTTCTTC; CDR3aa: CASLGQAPYNEQFF
j_gene: TRBJ2-2; v_gene: TRBV7-8; d_gene: TRBD1; abundance: NA; CDR3nt: TGTGCCAGCAGCTCAAACGTACGGACAGGAACGAACACCGGGGAGCTGTTTTTT; CDR3aa: CASSSNVRTGTNTGELFF
j_gene: TRBJ2-5; v_gene: TRBV5-1; d_gene: NA; abundance: NA; CDR3nt: TGCGCCAGCAGCTTGGGGACAGCTAAAGAGACCCAGTACTTC; CDR3aa: CASSLGTAKETQYF
j_gene: TRBJ2-5; v_gene: TRBV4-2; d_gene: TRBD2; abundance: NA; CDR3nt: TGTGCCAGCAGCCAAGAACCGGCGCTAGCGGGAGGCCAAGAGACCCAGTACTTC; CDR3aa: CASSQEPALAGGQETQYF
j_gene: TRBJ2-1; v_gene: TRBV3-1/TRBV3-2; d_gene: TRBD2; abundance: NA; CDR3nt: TGTGCCGCCCAAGGGAGCGGGATAAGCTCCTACAATGAGCAGTTCTTC; CDR3aa: CAAQGSGISSYNEQFF
j_gene: TRBJ1-2; v_gene: TRBV29-1; d_gene: TRBD1; abundance: once; CDR3nt: TGCAGCGCCACTATCGGGACAGAGGATGGCTACACCTTC; CDR3aa: CSATIGTEDGYTF
j_gene: TRBJ2-5; v_gene: TRBV7-9; d_gene: TRBD1; abundance: NA; CDR3nt: TGTGCCAGCAGCACGACAGGGGGAGAGACCCAGTACTTC; CDR3aa: CASSTTGGETQYF
j_gene: TRBJ2-1; v_gene: TRBV14; d_gene: NA; abundance: NA; CDR3nt: TGTGCCAGCAGCCTCATGACTAGGATCTACAATGAGCAGTTCTTC; CDR3aa: CASSLMTRIYNEQFF
j_gene: TRBJ1-1; v_gene: TRBV14; d_gene: NA; abundance: NA; CDR3nt: TGTGCCAGCAGCCCAGTCGACCCTTTCAGGGCTGAAGCTTTCTTT; CDR3aa: CASSPVDPFRAEAFF
j_gene: TRBJ2-3; v_gene: TRBV7-2; d_gene: TRBD1; abundance: once; CDR3nt: TGTGCCAGCAGCTTAGACAGGGGTAGGGATACGCAGTATTTT; CDR3aa: CASSLDRGRDTQYF
j_gene: TRBJ2-1; v_gene: TRBV6-2/TRBV6-3; d_gene: NA; abundance: NA; CDR3nt: TGTGCCAGCAGTTACTCGTCCGATTTTAGCTCCTACAATGAGCAGTTCTTC; CDR3aa: CASSYSSDFSSYNEQFF
j_gene: TRBJ2-1; v_gene: TRBV19; d_gene: TRBD2; abundance: NA; CDR3nt: TGTGCCAGTAGACCCGGGACTAGCGGGAGTAATGAGCAGTTCTTC; CDR3aa: CASRPGTSGSNEQFF
j_gene: TRBJ1-2; v_gene: TRBV30; d_gene: NA; abundance: once; CDR3nt: TGTGCCTGGAGTCTAATGACAGGAGATGGCTACACCTTC; CDR3aa: CAWSLMTGDGYTF
j_gene: TRBJ1-1; v_gene: TRBV11-2; d_gene: NA; abundance: NA; CDR3nt: TGTGCCAGCAGCACGCGCAGGGGTTTGAACACTGAAGCTTTCTTT; CDR3aa: CASSTRRGLNTEAFF